This T cell receptor (beta chain) was obtained from a study of T cell responses to AZD1222 COVID-19 vaccine. The assay was immunoSEQ multiplex PCR, and TCRdb's table has in-frame clones only and misses some. Of about 160,000 clones in the sample, 70% to 90% are singletons; the top ten hold around 4.5%. The J segment lost 4 bases and the V segment lost 2 bases, leaving 7 bases of the junction unmatched. The CDR3 spans 15 residues. Germline V gene data show CDR1 as KGHSH and CDR2 as LQKENI. Sequencing was performed on peripheral blood, taken 28 days after the second AZD1222 dose. The sequence was obtained from an adult who received the AZD1222 COVID-19 vaccine. This chain joins TRBV18 and TRBJ1-2, with 7 bases aligning to TRBD1. CDR3 nucleotides: TGTGCCAGCTCACCAGTAAGATGGGACAGCTATGGCTACACCTTC. This encodes CASSPVRWDSYGYTF. Drawing the rest from reference TRBV18 and TRBJ1-2, the complete variable domain is NAGVMQNPRHLVRRRGQEARLRCSPMKGHSHVYWYRQLPEEGLKFMVYLQKENIIDESGMPKERFSAEFPKEGPSILRIQQVVRGDSAAYFCASSPVRWDSYGYTFGSGTRLTVV.